The 3 T cell receptor beta chains in this list originate from one sample, sequenced in a study of T cell responses to AZD1222 COVID-19 vaccine. TCRdb's table, derived via immunoSEQ multiplex PCR, lists solely in-frame clones and lacks some. The sample lists 140,000 to 150,000 clones, 85% to 95% occurring once. Material: peripheral blood, obtained after recovery from COVID-19. The receptors were gathered from an adult who had recovered from COVID-19.

The chain joins TRBV5-1 to TRBJ2-5; D is unclear. The germline V gene has CDR1 SGHRS and CDR2 YFSETQ. Trimming took 0 bases from V and 5 from J, leaving 11 bases between them. The length of the CDR3 is 14 residues. The CDR3 here is CASSLDKIGETQYF. In nucleotides, the CDR3 is TGCGCCAGCAGCTTGGACAAGATCGGGGAGACCCAGTACTTC.

This sequence joins TRBV7-3 and TRBJ2-1; TRBD2 matches at 10 bases. From germline, CDR1 is SGHTA and CDR2 FQGTGA. V was pared by 2 bases and J by 5 bases, with 0 bases of the junction left unmatched. This CDR3 comprises 14 residues. The CDR3 DNA reads as TGTGCCAGCAGCTTAGGACTAGCGGACAATGAGCAGTTCTTC. Protein product: CASSLGLADNEQFF. The variable domain in full, completed from reference TRBV7-3 and TRBJ2-1, reads GAGVSQTPSNKVTEKGKYVELRCDPISGHTALYWYRQSLGQGPEFLIYFQGTGAADDSGLPNDRFFAVRPEGSVSTLKIQRTERGDSAVYLCASSLGLADNEQFFGPGTRLTVL.

On this clone: One junction end does not reproduce the germline sequence, and a read error may be involved. The V gene is TRBV30, the J gene TRBJ1-6; D gene uncertain. The germline V gene has CDR1 GTSNPN and CDR2 SVGIG (reference sequence). The CDR3 loop spans 14 amino acids. The CDR3 loop reads CAWTVGSGSSPLHF. The DNA of the CDR3 is TGTGCGTGGACGGTCGGGTCAGGATCTTCACCCCTCCACTTT.